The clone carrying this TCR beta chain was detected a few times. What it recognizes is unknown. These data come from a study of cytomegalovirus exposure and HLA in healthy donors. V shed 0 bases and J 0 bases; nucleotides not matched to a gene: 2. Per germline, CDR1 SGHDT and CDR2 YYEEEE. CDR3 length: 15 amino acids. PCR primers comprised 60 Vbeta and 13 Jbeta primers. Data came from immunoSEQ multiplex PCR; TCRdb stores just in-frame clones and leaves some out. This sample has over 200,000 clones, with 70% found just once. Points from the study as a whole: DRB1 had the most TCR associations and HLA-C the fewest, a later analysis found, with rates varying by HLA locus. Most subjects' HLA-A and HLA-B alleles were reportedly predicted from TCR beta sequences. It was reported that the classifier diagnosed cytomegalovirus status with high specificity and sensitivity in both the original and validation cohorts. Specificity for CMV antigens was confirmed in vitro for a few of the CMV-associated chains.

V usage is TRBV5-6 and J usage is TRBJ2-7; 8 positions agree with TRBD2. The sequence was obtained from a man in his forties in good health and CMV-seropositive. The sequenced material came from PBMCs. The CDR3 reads CASSLGRGVSYEQYF. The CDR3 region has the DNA TGTGCCAGCAGCTTGGGGCGGGGGGTCTCCTACGAGCAGTACTTC.